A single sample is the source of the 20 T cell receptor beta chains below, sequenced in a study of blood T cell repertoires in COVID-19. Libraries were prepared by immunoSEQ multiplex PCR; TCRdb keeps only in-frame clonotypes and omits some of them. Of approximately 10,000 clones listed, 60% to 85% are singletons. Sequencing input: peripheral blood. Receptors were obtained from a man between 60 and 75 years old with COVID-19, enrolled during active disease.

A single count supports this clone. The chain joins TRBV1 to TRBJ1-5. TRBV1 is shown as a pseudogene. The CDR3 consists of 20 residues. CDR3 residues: CTSSQDRRRTEYHSPPPQHF. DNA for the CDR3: TGCACCAGCAGCCAAGATCGGCGGCGAACGGAGTATCATAGCCCCCCGCCCCAGCATTTT.

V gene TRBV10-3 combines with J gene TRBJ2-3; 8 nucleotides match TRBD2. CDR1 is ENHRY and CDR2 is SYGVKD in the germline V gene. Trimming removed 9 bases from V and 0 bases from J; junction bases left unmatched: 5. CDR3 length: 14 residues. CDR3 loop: CAIGVAGSTDTQYF. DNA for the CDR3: TGTGCCATTGGGGTAGCGGGAAGCACAGATACGCAGTATTTT.

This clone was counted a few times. CDR3 sequence (DNA): TGTGCCACCCGACAGACACTGAGCTATAATTCACCCCTCCACTTT. Protein sequence: CATRQTLSYNSPLHF. The chain combines TRBV6-5 with TRBJ1-6; possible D gene TRBD1, 5 bases. Trimming shortened V by 10 bases and J by 3 bases, and 16 bases separated the two germline ends. CDR3 length: 15 residues. Germline lookup yields CDR1 MNHEY and CDR2 SVGAGI.

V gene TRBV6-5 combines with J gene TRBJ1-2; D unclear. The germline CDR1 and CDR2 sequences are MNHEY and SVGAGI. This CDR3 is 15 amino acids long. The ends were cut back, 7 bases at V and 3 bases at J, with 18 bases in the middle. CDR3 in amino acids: CASTEGGRVDYGYTF. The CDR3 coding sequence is TGTGCCAGCACCGAAGGAGGCAGAGTTGACTATGGCTACACCTTC.

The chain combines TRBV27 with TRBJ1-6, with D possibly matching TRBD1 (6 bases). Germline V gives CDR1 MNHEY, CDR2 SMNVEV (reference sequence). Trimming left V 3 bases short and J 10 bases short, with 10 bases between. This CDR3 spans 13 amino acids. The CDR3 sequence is CASSLSGESPLHF. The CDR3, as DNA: TGTGCCAGCAGTTTGTCAGGGGAATCACCCCTCCACTTT.

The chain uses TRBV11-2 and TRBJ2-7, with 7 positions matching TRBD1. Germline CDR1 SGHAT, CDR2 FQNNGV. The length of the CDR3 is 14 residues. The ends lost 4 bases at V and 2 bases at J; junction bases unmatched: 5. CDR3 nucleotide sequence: TGTGCCAGCAGCTCTCTGACAGGGCCCTACGAGCAGTACGTC. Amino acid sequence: CASSSLTGPYEQYV.

CDR3 coding DNA: TGTGCCAGCAGCTTATGGGACAGGGGGCGAAGAAACACCATATATTTT. This encodes CASSLWDRGRRNTIYF. The chain joins TRBV11-2 to TRBJ1-3; TRBD1 matches 12 bases. Trimming removed 2 bases from V and 5 bases from J; junction bases left unmatched: 4. The germline V gene encodes CDR1 SGHAT and CDR2 FQNNGV. The CDR3 spans 16 residues.

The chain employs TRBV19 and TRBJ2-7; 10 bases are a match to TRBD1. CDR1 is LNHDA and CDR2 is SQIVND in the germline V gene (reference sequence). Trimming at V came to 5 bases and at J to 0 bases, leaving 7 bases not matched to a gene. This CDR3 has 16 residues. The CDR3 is CASSPSGTGVSYEQYF. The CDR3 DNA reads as TGTGCCAGTAGTCCTTCCGGGACAGGGGTCTCCTACGAGCAGTACTTC.

CDR3 amino acids: CATSDPLFSVDTQYF. The CDR3 DNA reads TGTGCCACCAGTGACCCTCTTTTTAGCGTAGATACGCAGTATTTT. The chain carries TRBV24-1 and TRBJ2-3; perhaps TRBD2 as D (5 bases). This CDR3 comprises 15 residues. V lost 4 bases and J lost 5, with 15 bases in between. The V gene's germline CDR1 is KGHDR and CDR2 SFDVKD.

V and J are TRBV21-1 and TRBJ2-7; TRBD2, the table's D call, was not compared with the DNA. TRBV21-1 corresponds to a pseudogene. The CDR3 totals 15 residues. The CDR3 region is CASSEVIHVLDEQYF. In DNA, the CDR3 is TGTGCCAGCAGCGAGGTTATACACGTGTTAGACGAGCAGTACTTC.

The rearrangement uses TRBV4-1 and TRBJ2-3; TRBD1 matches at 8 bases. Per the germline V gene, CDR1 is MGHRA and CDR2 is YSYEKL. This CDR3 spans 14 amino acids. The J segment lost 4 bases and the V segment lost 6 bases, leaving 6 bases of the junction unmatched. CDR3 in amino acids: CASREGQGADTQYF. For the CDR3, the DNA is TGCGCCAGCAGAGAAGGACAGGGAGCAGATACGCAGTATTTT.

CDR3 nucleotides: TGTGCCAGCAGTTACGAGGCCCACTACGAGCAGTACGTC. It is translated as CASSYEAHYEQYV. This chain connects TRBV6-2 or TRBV6-3 to TRBJ2-7; no reliable D call. Germline V CDR1 and CDR2: MNHEY, SVGEGT. CDR3 length: 13 residues. Trimming took off 2 bases at V and 3 bases at J, with 8 bases between the two ends.

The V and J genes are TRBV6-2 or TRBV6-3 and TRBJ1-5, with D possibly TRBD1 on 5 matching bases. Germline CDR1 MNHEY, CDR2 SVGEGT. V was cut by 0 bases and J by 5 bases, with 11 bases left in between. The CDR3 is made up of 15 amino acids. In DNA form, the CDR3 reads TGTGCCAGCAGTTACTCTGCATGGGGGGATCAGCCCCAGCATTTT. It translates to CASSYSAWGDQPQHF.

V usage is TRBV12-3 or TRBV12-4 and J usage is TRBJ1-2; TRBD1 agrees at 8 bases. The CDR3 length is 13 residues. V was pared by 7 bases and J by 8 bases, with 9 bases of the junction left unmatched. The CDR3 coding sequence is TGTGCCAGCACTTTCGGACAGGGAGGGGGCTACACCTTC. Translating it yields CASTFGQGGGYTF.

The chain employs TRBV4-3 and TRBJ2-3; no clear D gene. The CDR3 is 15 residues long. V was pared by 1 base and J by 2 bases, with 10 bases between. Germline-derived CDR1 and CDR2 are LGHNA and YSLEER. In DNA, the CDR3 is TGCGCCAGCAGCCAAGGGAGCCTATACACAGATACGCAGTATTTT. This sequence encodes CASSQGSLYTDTQYF.

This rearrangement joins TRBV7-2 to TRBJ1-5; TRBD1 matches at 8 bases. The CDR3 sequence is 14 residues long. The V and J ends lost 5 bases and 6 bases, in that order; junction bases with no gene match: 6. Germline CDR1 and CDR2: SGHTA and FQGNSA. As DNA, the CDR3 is TGTGCCAGCAGCACGGACAGGGCAAGTCAGCCCCAGCATTTT. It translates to CASSTDRASQPQHF.

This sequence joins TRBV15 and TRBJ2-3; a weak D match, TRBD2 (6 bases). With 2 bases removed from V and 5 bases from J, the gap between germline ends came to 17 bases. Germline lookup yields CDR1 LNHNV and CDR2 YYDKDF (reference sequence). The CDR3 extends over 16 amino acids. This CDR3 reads CATSRQAGSGRDTQYF. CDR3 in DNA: TGTGCCACCAGCAGACAAGCGGGCTCAGGTCGAGATACGCAGTATTTT.

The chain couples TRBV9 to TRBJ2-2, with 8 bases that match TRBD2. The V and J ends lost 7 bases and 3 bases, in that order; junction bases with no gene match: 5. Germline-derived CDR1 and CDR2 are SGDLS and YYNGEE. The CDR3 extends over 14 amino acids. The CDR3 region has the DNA TGTGCCAGCGGGACTAGGGCGGACACCGGGGAGCTGTTTTTT. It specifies CASGTRADTGELFF.

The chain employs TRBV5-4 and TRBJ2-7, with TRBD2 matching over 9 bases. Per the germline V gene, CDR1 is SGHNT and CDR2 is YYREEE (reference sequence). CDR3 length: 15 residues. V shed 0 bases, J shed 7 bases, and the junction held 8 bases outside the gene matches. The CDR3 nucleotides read TGTGCCAGCAGCTTGGGTCTAGCGGGATCCCGGGAGCAGTACGTC. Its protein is CASSLGLAGSREQYV.

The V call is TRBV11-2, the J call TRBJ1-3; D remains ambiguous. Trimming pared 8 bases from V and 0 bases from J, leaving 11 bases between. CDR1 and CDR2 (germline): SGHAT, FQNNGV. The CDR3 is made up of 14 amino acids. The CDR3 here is CASGSTSSGNTIYF. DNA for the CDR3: TGTGCCAGCGGGAGTACGAGCTCTGGAAACACCATATATTTT.